This T cell receptor (beta chain) derives from a study of radiotherapy plus CTLA-4 blockade in lung cancer. Assay used: immunoSEQ multiplex PCR; TCRdb lists only in-frame clones, some missing. The sample holds about 28,000 clones; 79% are singletons and the top ten take around 17%. Trimming left V 4 bases short and J 2 bases short, with 11 bases between. The germline V gene encodes CDR1 SGHKS and CDR2 YYEKEE (reference sequence). The CDR3 runs to 14 residues. The receptor was derived from a human donor with non-small cell lung cancer that progressed on radiotherapy plus ipilimumab. The starting material was peripheral blood, obtained from a patient treated with radiotherapy plus ipilimumab. The genes are TRBV5-5 and TRBJ2-3, with D maybe TRBD2 (5 bases). CDR3 nucleotides: TGTGCCAGCAGCAGGGTTAGCGTCACAGATACGCAGTATTTT. Encoded protein: CASSRVSVTDTQYF.